What follows are 9 T cell receptor beta chains derived from one specimen sequenced in a study of lymphopenia after photon versus proton radiotherapy. This table comes from immunoSEQ multiplex PCR, and its TCRdb copy is limited to in-frame clones, with some not included. The top ten clones hold less than 6% of a sample with approximately 170,000 clones, 80% to 90% of them seen once. The specimen comprised peripheral blood, sampled from a patient treated with photon-based radiotherapy. All receptors derive from a man between 45 and 60 years old with gastric cancer.

The V gene is TRBV15, the J gene TRBJ2-7, with 7 bases identical to TRBD1. There are 15 residues in the CDR3. In germline, CDR1 is LNHNV, CDR2 YYDKDF (reference sequence). V lost 1 base and J lost 2; bases outside the gene matches: 5. CDR3 region: CATSRGGQVAYEQYF. Here the CDR3 DNA reads TGTGCCACCAGCAGAGGCGGACAGGTTGCCTACGAGCAGTACTTC.

The chain joins TRBV7-2 to TRBJ2-3; 9 bases map to TRBD2. V lost 6 bases to trimming and J lost 4 bases; unmatched junction nucleotides: 11. Germline assignment: CDR1 SGHTA and CDR2 FQGNSA. The CDR3 is made up of 16 amino acids. In nucleotides, the CDR3 is TGTGCCAGCAGGCGTAGCGGGAGAGTCGGGGCAGATACGCAGTATTTT. Translation gives CASRRSGRVGADTQYF.

The V and J genes are TRBV9 and TRBJ2-6; D is ambiguous. Trimming cost V 0 bases and J 0 bases, with 13 bases left between them. CDR1 is SGDLS and CDR2 is YYNGEE in the germline V gene. The CDR3 length is 18 residues. DNA for the CDR3: TGTGCCAGCAGCGTAGGGTCAGTAGTTTCCTCTGGGGCCAACGTCCTGACTTTC. Protein sequence: CASSVGSVVSSGANVLTF.

This chain uses TRBV7-8 with TRBJ2-3, with D possibly being TRBD2 (5 bases). V gave up 4 bases and J gave up 6 bases, with 14 bases separating them. The length of the CDR3 is 14 residues. Germline CDR1 SGHVS, CDR2 FQNEAQ. The CDR3 DNA reads TGTGCCAGCAGCTCCCGAGGGAGCTCGGATACGCAGTATTTT. Protein sequence: CASSSRGSSDTQYF.

The chain has TRBV9 and TRBJ1-3; no definite D call. The CDR3 length is 16 residues. V dropped 0 bases and J dropped 0 bases, with 10 bases sitting between them. The V gene's germline CDR1 is SGDLS and CDR2 YYNGEE. CDR3 sequence reads: CASSVAGGSSGNTIYF. The DNA of the CDR3 is TGTGCCAGCAGCGTAGCGGGAGGGAGCTCTGGAAACACCATATATTTT.

The CDR3 loop is CASSLPGRSLFF. DNA of the CDR3: TGTGCCAGCAGCTTACCGGGCAGGTCGCTGTTTTTT. V usage is TRBV7-3 and J usage is TRBJ2-2; D unresolved. The germline gives CDR1 SGHTA, CDR2 FQGTGA. The CDR3 has 12 residues. The V end was cut by 2 bases, the J end by 13 bases, with 11 bases between. Full variable domain (rest looked up from reference TRBV7-3 and TRBJ2-2): GAGVSQTPSNKVTEKGKYVELRCDPISGHTALYWYRQSLGQGPEFLIYFQGTGAADDSGLPNDRFFAVRPEGSVSTLKIQRTERGDSAVYLCASSLPGRSLFFGEGSRLTVL.

The chain employs TRBV5-4 and TRBJ2-3; D gene unclear. Looked up from germline, CDR1 is SGHNT and CDR2 is YYREEE (reference sequence). The CDR3 spans 12 residues. Between the trimmed V and J ends, which lost 4 bases and 2 bases, there was a span of 5 bases. CDR3 sequence reads: CASSPHTDTQYF. CDR3 DNA: TGTGCCAGCAGCCCGCACACAGATACGCAGTATTTT.

The chain has TRBV15 and TRBJ2-3; possible D gene TRBD2, 5 bases. The V end lost 8 bases, the J end lost 6 bases, and 15 bases lay between the germline ends. This CDR3 contains 13 residues. Germline loops: CDR1 LNHNV, CDR2 YYDKDF (reference sequence). CDR3 sequence: CATDGGLADTQYF. CDR3 in DNA: TGTGCCACCGATGGTGGGTTAGCGGATACGCAGTATTTT.

The chain carries TRBV19 and TRBJ1-4, with D maybe TRBD1 (6 bases). The CDR3 totals 15 residues. Germline CDR1 LNHDA, CDR2 SQIVND (reference sequence). The V end lost 7 bases, the J end lost 4 bases, and 16 bases lay between the germline ends. The CDR3 sequence is CASTARGAGNEKLFF. The CDR3 coding sequence is TGTGCCAGTACCGCGAGGGGGGCCGGTAATGAAAAACTGTTTTTT.